The present T cell receptor (beta chain) was sequenced within a study of T cell responses to AZD1222 COVID-19 vaccine listed by TCRdb under 2021. About the investigation overall: Because spike-specific TCR depth and breadth did not differ between the two schedules, AZD1222 recipients who got a second dose at roughly 4 weeks were pooled with those who got a second dose at roughly 12 weeks. TCR sequencing covered over 230 trial participants: some 210 given two doses of AZD1222 and approximately 26 given two doses of MenACWY control vaccine. Trial participants were enrolled by age into 18-55, 56-69 and 70-plus year subgroups, with around 150, 28 and 57 TCR-sequenced participants respectively. General study outcomes and caveats: Nearly half of unique spike-specific TCRs reportedly recognized epitopes outside regions mutated in the B.1.351 and B.1.1.7 variants. Participants were mostly white British, with more females than males. The authors suggested clonal diversity may have been underestimated. Spike-specific TCR breadth and depth rose significantly after two AZD1222 doses compared with day 0 and with MenACWY recipients. Vaccine-associated CD4 TCRs spanned the whole spike protein, with dominant responses in regions 160-218 and 743-854. Because no day 14 peak-response samples were available, the repertoires could be characterized only after the peak T cell response. The 56-69-year group was small, and its depth increase did not reach significance, likely because of low power. Only six AZD1222 recipients were SARS-CoV-2 seropositive at baseline, limiting conclusions about previously exposed vaccinees.

Reading the label with the study, this specimen's time point is: baseline before first vaccination. The vaccinee samples were drawn from two UK trials, COV001 and COV002, one of which was a single-blind randomized controlled phase 2/3 trial testing AZD1222 (ChAdOx1 nCoV-19) in healthy adults. For TCRbeta chain sequencing, PBMC samples were collected from trial participants at day 0 and at day 28 after the second dose. The CDR3 regions of human TCRbeta chains were analyzed by immunosequencing. The paper's processing steps were these. Repertoire TCRs were matched against a reference library of SARS-CoV-2-specific TCRs generated with the MIRA antigen-specificity platform. Breadth meant the fraction of unique TCRs that were SARS-CoV-2-associated, whereas depth meant the fraction of total T cells that were SARS-CoV-2-associated. Using the MIRA data, each spike-specific TCR was mapped to the spike region that the TCR reacts to and placed in a CD4 or CD8 class. Log10-transformed breadth and depth values were compared by one-way ANOVA with Sidak's multiple comparisons tests. TCRdb obtained this table from immuneACCESS and retained in-frame rearrangements with V and J assigned. These tables miss some clones; where compared with another copy, unresolved V genes account for less than half of the shortfall, and the remainder is unexplained. V, J and clone size reflect that table, while D and trimming were determined from the DNA. The sample has about 56,000 clones on record, 80% to 90% of them singletons. 14% to 15% of the sample is held by the ten biggest clonotypes.

Trimming takes 0 bases from V and 1 base from J, and the germline ends sit 4 bases apart. For CDR1 and CDR2, the germline V gene (reference sequence) lists LNHDA and SQIVND. Its CDR3 holds 13 amino acids, cysteine through phenylalanine. Only the CDR3 DNA is retained, 39 bases long and in frame from the first base. Worth noting for this clone: The target of this receptor is not known. Base-call qualities are not available, and no considerably larger clone is one nucleotide away.

The sample here was peripheral blood, taken on day 0 of AZD1222 vaccination. The clonotype originates from an adult in good health. The sequence links TRBV19 to TRBJ2-7; the D gene identity is not certain. This receptor carries the CDR3 CASSIDLSYEQYF. The DNA sequence is as follows: TGTGCCAGTAGTATAGATCTGTCCTACGAGCAGTACTTC.